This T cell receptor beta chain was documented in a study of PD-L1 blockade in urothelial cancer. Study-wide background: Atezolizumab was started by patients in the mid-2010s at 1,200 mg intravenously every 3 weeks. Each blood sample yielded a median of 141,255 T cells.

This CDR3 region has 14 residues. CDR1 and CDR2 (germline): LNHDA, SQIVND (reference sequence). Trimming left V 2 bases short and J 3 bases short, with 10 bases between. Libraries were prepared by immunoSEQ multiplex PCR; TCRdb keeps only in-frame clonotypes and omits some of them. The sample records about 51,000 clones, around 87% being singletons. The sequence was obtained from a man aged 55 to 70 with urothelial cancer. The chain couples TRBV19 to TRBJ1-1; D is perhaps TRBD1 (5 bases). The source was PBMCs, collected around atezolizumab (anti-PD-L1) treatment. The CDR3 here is CASSITGSYTEAFF. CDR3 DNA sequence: TGTGCCAGTAGTATAACAGGCTCGTACACTGAAGCTTTCTTT.